Presented here are 8 T cell receptor beta chains from one specimen sequenced in a study of T cell responses to AZD1222 COVID-19 vaccine. The repertoire was sequenced with immunoSEQ multiplex PCR; TCRdb's copy has only in-frame clones and lacks some. Of tens of thousands of clones listed, around 90% are singletons. Sequencing used peripheral blood, obtained 28 days after the second AZD1222 dose. These receptor sequences come from an adult who received the AZD1222 COVID-19 vaccine.

The gene calls are TRBV4-1 and TRBJ2-7, with 7 bases matching TRBD2. The CDR3 covers 16 residues. CDR1 is MGHRA, CDR2 YSYEKL, per germline. V lost 6 bases, J lost 6 bases, and 17 bases stayed unmatched. The CDR3 DNA follows: TGCGCCAGCAGACGCATCAAGGACGAAGGGAGGGCCGAGCAGTACTTC. It specifies CASRRIKDEGRAEQYF.

This clone has more than one count but fewer than ten. This chain links TRBV7-2 with TRBJ1-1, with D perhaps TRBD1 (6 bases). CDR1 and CDR2 from the germline V gene are SGHTA and FQGNSA. Trimming shortened V by 5 bases and J by 1 base, and 8 bases separated the two germline ends. CDR3 length: 13 amino acids. CDR3 amino acids: CASSGQRNTEAFF. For the CDR3, the DNA is TGTGCCAGCAGCGGACAGAGGAACACTGAAGCTTTCTTT.

This clone was recorded once. The V call is TRBV4-1, the J call TRBJ1-3, with TRBD1 matching over 7 bases. Germline CDR1 reads MGHRA; CDR2 reads YSYEKL. This CDR3 has 15 residues. Trimming removed 3 bases from V and 0 bases from J; junction bases left unmatched: 2. The CDR3 DNA follows: TGCGCCAGCAGCCATGGGACAGTCTCTGGAAACACCATATATTTT. This sequence encodes CASSHGTVSGNTIYF.

This chain joins TRBV10-3 and TRBJ2-1; 7 bases agree with TRBD1. Germline CDR1 ENHRY, CDR2 SYGVKD. The CDR3 is made up of 11 amino acids. The V and J ends lost 4 bases and 11 bases, in that order; junction bases with no gene match: 2. As DNA, the CDR3 is TGTGCCATCAGTGGAGGGGGCCAGCAGTTCTTC. As protein: CAISGGGQQFF.

The chain employs TRBV6-5 and TRBJ2-7, with TRBD1 as a possible D gene (5 bases). The CDR3 runs to 13 residues. The V end lost 5 bases, the J end lost 6 bases, and 14 bases lay between the germline ends. Germline V gives CDR1 MNHEY, CDR2 SVGAGI. DNA of the CDR3: TGTGCCAGCAGTCGGACAATCTGGGGCGAGCAGTACTTC. It translates to CASSRTIWGEQYF.

This chain uses TRBV7-2 with TRBJ2-5, with 9 bases fitting TRBD2. The V gene's germline CDR1 is SGHTA and CDR2 FQGNSA. The CDR3 extends over 15 amino acids. V was clipped by 2 bases and J by 2 bases; unmatched bases: 3. The CDR3 region has the DNA TGTGCCAGCAGCTTAACGACTAGCGGACAAGAGACCCAGTACTTC. Its protein is CASSLTTSGQETQYF. Full variable domain (outside the CDR3, taken from reference TRBV7-2 and TRBJ2-5): GAGVSQSPSNKVTEKGKDVELRCDPISGHTALYWYRQSLGQGLEFLIYFQGNSAPDKSGLPSDRFSAERTGGSVSTLTIQRTQQEDSAVYLCASSLTTSGQETQYFGPGTRLLVL.

V is TRBV6-5 and J is TRBJ1-1, with D perhaps matching TRBD1 (5 bases). Trimming shortened V by 0 bases and J by 5 bases, and 10 bases separated the two germline ends. There are 14 residues in the CDR3. CDR1 is MNHEY and CDR2 is SVGAGI in the germline V gene. CDR3 sequence reads: CASSYSAGRTEAFF. CDR3 in DNA: TGTGCCAGCAGTTACTCGGCAGGGCGTACTGAAGCTTTCTTT.

The V call is TRBV30, the J call TRBJ1-2; 7 positions agree with TRBD1. The germline CDR1 and CDR2 sequences are GTSNPN and SVGIG (reference sequence). V gave up 3 bases and J gave up 5 bases; unmatched junction bases: 12. There are 15 residues in the CDR3. Here the CDR3 DNA reads TGTGCCTGGAGCCACCCGGGACAGCAAAAATATGGCTACACCTTC. Translating gives CAWSHPGQQKYGYTF.